The entry below gives a single T cell receptor (beta chain) sequence along with its context. This clone has a count of ten or more. Its binding antigen is unknown. No base-level quality is on record; no much larger clone is a single base apart. The identical CDR3 is also encoded by other nucleotide sequences in the sample. Using the deep immunoSEQ assay, multiplex PCR amplified TCR CDR3 regions from genomic DNA. Genomic DNA extracted from each cell subset was distributed evenly over all wells of several immunoSEQ 96-well plates, and each plate served as one replicate. For unsorted PBMC, approximately 300 ng of genomic DNA, equivalent to around 33,000 T cell genomes, went into each replicate PCR. Ten immunoSEQ deep assay plates were used to sequence unsorted PBMC genomic DNA. Purified libraries were measured with a Qubit 3.0 fluorometer, size-checked on a Bioanalyzer 2100, and measured again with the KAPA Library Quantification kit. Every immunoSEQ 96-well plate was sequenced on a separate single-read 150-cycle Illumina NextSeq 550 flow cell. In the original analysis: Because the immunoSEQ output held only junctional sequences and lacked quality scores, the filtering could not match the filtering applied to full-length reads. To assign V/J genes and CDR3, sequences were annotated against IMGT germline references using PyIR, a Python wrapper for IgBLAST v1.9. Reads were removed for weak V/J assignments (E-value above 1e-6), missing CDR3, stop codons, out-of-frame junctions, or ambiguous translated residues. A V3J clonotype was defined by an identical inferred V gene, J gene, and CDR3 amino acid sequence. Percentage overlap between repertoires was calculated by dividing the number of shared unique clonotypes by the size of the smaller repertoire. Richness of each repertoire was evaluated using RTK rarefaction, the Chao1 estimator, and Recon v2.1 estimates of unobserved clonotypes. TCRdb stores this immuneACCESS table with in-frame sequences only. Part of the clones is absent; in the studies checked, under half of the shortfall reflects unresolved V genes, and no reason is known for the rest. Clone size and V and J calls were adopted from that table, with D and trimming inferred from the DNA. The sample yields 450,000 to 500,000 clones; 60% to 85% were counted once. Roughly 13% of the sample lies in the top ten.

The donors were healthy, HIV-negative adults who had no recently reported acute infections or vaccinations. All donors were Caucasian adults living in Nashville, Tennessee, USA. In the unsorted samples, 70 million to 95 million PBMCs were counted, and genomic DNA was extracted using the QIAamp DNA Blood Mini kit. Blood was collected by leukapheresis, and PBMCs were isolated by Ficoll-Histopaque density gradient centrifugation and then cryopreserved in liquid nitrogen vapor phase. This sample was included in a study of shared clonotypes between healthy human individuals (dated by TCRdb to the early 2020s). Notes on the research overall: The cohort included three men and a couple of women between 18 and 49 years of age. Per donor, leukapheresis produced somewhere between about 0.94 and 9 billion PBMCs. Different laboratories and diverse techniques were used to prepare libraries and sequence TCR repertoires, to increase sequencing depth and limit assay-specific biases. Blood TCR repertoires of roughly five healthy adults were deeply sequenced to estimate repertoire size and the extent of clonotype sharing between individuals.

The CDR3 runs 15 amino acids, cysteine and phenylalanine included. Kept here is only the CDR3 DNA, which spans 45 bases and is read in frame from base 1. Unmatched junction bases come to 3, with V trimmed by 3 bases and J by 3 bases. Reading the germline V gene (reference sequence) gives CDR1 GTSNPN and CDR2 SVGIG. What the work shows at the level of the full study, not this receptor alone: The genetic and exposure-history diversity represented was limited by the small number of donors. Sampling was limited to blood, and TCR repertoires in tissue likely differ from TCR repertoires in blood. Pairwise subsampling led to the expectation that sequencing depth would affect the degree of clonotype sharing among donors.

This sequence originates from a woman in her thirties or forties in good health. Some clones in this sample may be carry-over from other donors' samples. The sequenced material came from PBMCs. Here the chain combines TRBV30 and TRBJ2-2, and 11 junctional nucleotides match TRBD2. The nucleotide sequence reads TGTGCCTGGAGCTATAGCGGGAGGGACACCGGGGAGCTGTTTTTT. Its product reads: CAWSYSGRDTGELFF.